Sequencing of this T cell receptor beta chain was carried out in a study of blood T cell repertoires in COVID-19. The CDR3 is 14 amino acids. Germline values: CDR1 MDHEN, CDR2 SYDVKM. V lost 6 bases and J lost 8; bases outside the gene matches: 6. This table comes from immunoSEQ multiplex PCR, and its TCRdb copy is limited to in-frame clones, with some not included. This table has around 200,000 clones, about nine tenths appearing once. Source material: peripheral blood. This TCR was sampled from a man aged 25-45 years with acute or convalescent COVID-19. The chain links TRBV28 to TRBJ1-6; 8 bases line up with TRBD1. For the CDR3, the DNA is TGTGCCAGCAGGACAGGGGTCCAGGATTCACCCCTCCACTTT. It encodes CASRTGVQDSPLHF.